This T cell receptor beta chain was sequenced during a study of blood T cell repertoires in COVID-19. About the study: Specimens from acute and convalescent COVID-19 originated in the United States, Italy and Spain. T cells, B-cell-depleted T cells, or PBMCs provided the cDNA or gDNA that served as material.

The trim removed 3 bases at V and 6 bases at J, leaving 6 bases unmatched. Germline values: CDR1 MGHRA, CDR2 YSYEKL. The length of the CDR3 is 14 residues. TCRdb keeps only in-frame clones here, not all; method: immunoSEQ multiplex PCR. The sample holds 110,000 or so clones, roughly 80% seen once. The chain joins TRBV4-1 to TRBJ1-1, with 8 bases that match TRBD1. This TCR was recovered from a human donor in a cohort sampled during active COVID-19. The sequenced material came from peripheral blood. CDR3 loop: CASSQTGVRAEAFF. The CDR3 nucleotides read TGCGCCAGCAGCCAGACAGGGGTACGCGCTGAAGCTTTCTTT.